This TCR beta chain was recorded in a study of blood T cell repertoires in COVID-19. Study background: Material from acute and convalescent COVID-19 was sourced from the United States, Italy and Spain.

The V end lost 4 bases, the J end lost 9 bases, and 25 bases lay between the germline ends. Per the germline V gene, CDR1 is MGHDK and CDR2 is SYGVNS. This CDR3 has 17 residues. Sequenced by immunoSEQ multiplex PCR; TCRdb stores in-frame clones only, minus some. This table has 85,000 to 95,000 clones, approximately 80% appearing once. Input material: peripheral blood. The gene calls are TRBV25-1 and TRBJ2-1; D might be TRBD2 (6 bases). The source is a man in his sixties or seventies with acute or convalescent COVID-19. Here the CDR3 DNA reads TGTGCCAGCAGTGCTTACCCCGGAGTAGGAGGGAGAGGTGAGCAGTTCTTC. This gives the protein CASSAYPGVGGRGEQFF.